This T cell receptor (beta chain) was identified in a study of T cells in Graves' hyperthyroidism and ophthalmopathy. Template material for amplifying TCR beta CDR3 regions consisted of RNA transcripts. Carried out on the TCR CDR3, a first-round RT-PCR used the HTBI primer set. TCRdb re-derived calls from the multiplex PCR reads in MiXCR, one entry per CDR3 protein. This sample carries some 530,000 distinct CDR3 sequences, approximately 23% of them seen once, and the ten largest clones take approximately 49%. V shed 3 bases and J 1 base; nucleotides not matched to a gene: 8. CDR1 and CDR2 (germline): SGHRS, YFSETQ. The CDR3 is 16 amino acids.

The TCR sequence derives from an older woman with Graves' ophthalmopathy. The chain couples TRBV5-1 to TRBJ1-1; 8 nucleotides line up with TRBD1. Sequenced: blood. This CDR3 is CASSSHRGKGNTEAFF. CDR3 DNA sequence: TGCGCCAGCAGCTCGCACAGGGGGAAGGGGAACACTGAAGCTTTCTTT.